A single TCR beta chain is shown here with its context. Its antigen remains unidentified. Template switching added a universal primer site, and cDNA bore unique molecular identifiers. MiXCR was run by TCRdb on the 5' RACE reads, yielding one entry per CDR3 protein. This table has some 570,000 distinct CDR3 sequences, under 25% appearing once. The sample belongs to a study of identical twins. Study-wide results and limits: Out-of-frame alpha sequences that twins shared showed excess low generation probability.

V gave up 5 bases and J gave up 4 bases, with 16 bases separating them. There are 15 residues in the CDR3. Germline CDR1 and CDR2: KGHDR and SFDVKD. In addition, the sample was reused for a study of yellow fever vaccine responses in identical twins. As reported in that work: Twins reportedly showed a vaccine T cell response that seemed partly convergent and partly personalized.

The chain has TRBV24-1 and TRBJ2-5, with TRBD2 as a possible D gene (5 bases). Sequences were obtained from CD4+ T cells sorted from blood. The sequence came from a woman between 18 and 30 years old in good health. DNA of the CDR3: TGTGCCACCAGTGGGGCCGCGGAGGAAGGAGAGACCCAGTACTTC. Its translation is CATSGAAEEGETQYF.